This T cell receptor beta chain was found in a study of beta chain features in type 1 diabetes (dated by TCRdb to 2016 to 2019). At the level of the whole study: Patients and healthy donors did not differ in mean age, gender distribution, total cell number or subset yield. A total of roughly 100 million sorted cells were examined across all samples, and the number of cells per subset was strongly correlated with RNA yield. In the study, TCRB repertoires of sorted circulating CD4+ T cell subsets from recently diagnosed type 1 diabetes patients were compared with those of matched healthy donors. Regulatory and stem cell-like memory subsets were isolated from only 8 patients and about 8 healthy donors, whereas naive and central memory subsets came from all 30 or so donors.

The table lists this clone with many counts. Its antigen is unknown. Within one base of it there is no much larger clone, and no base qualities were kept. All of the isolated RNA was reverse transcribed with the High Capacity cDNA Reverse Transcription Kit, so expressed TCRB transcripts were sequenced. Deep immunoSEQ sequencing was applied to naive, central memory and regulatory T cell samples, giving an average of roughly 3.5 million total reads per sample. Sorted cells were lysed in RLT buffer, and RNA was extracted using DNase-treated RNeasy Micro or Mini kits according to cell number. Each cell subset was processed separately to prevent cross-contamination, with patient and healthy donor samples processed together. The immunoSEQ multiplex PCR was used to amplify TCRB sequences from cDNA, yielding 87-bp fragments that span the CDR3 region. The amplicons were sequenced using the Illumina HiSeq platform. On the study's bioinformatics: PCR bias was corrected computationally using synthetic template baselines, and reads within Hamming distance 2 were collapsed, with unmergeable singletons discarded. Reads were aligned to IMGT to assign V, D and J genes, CDR3 length, and insertions or deletions at six rearrangement sites. Clonotype counts were normalized to sorted cell number within each subset before computing true diversity and Gini coefficients with the tcR R package. The overlap coefficient, calculated on TCRB nucleotide sequences, was used to measure repertoire sharing. TCRdb carries this immuneACCESS record with in-frame sequences only. Its versions omit some clonotypes, under half of them owing to an unresolved V gene in the studies checked, with the rest unexplained. V, J and clone size are taken as reported in that table, and D and trimming were inferred from the DNA itself. Present in this sample are 250,000 to 300,000 clones, 8% of which were seen just once. About 0.93% of the sample is taken by the ten largest.

V loses 10 bases, J loses 5 bases, and the germline ends lie 15 bases apart. CDR3 length: 13 amino acids, cysteine to phenylalanine. Here the CDR3 DNA is all that survives: 39 bases in frame from base 1. Per the germline V gene, MDHEN is the CDR1 and SYDVKM is the CDR2. General study outcomes and caveats: Shorter templates might have been favored by PCR, but patient and control samples were amplified and corrected together, so both groups would have been affected equally by any skew. At VDJ recombination sites, type 1 diabetes patients had fewer insertions and more deleted nucleotides, which implies abnormalities in thymic rearrangement. Type 1 diabetes patients showed a moderate but significant shortening of TCRB CDR3 length in all four CD4+ subsets. Naive, central memory and regulatory TCRB repertoires appeared to be more similar among patients than among healthy donors. Because small numbers of individuals were included in the HLA sub-analyses, any influence of HLA type on TCRB rearrangement was left unresolved. Because cDNA was sequenced instead of genomic DNA, activated cells with high expression could be over-represented, although the groups did not differ in activation or CD3 levels.

From each donor, a single peripheral blood sample of approximately 110 mL on average was drawn into heparinised tubes. Naive, central memory, regulatory and stem cell-like memory CD4+ T cells were sorted on a BD FACSAria II using a panel including CD45RO, CCR7, CD25, CD127, CD95 and CD27. Every sorted population had a purity above 95%. PBMCs were separated immediately by Lymphoprep density gradient centrifugation and were stained directly, without being cultured. To minimize batch effects, samples were stained and sorted in pairs, one healthy donor with one patient per experiment. This chain is built from TRBV28 and TRBJ1-5; TRBD1 might be the D gene, on 6 matching bases. This receptor was obtained from a woman between 18 and 29 years old in good health. The sequenced sample consisted of central memory CD4+ T cells from blood. The DNA sequence is given as TGTGCCACCCGGGTGGGGGCGGATCAGCCCCAGCATTTT. This yields the protein CATRVGADQPQHF.